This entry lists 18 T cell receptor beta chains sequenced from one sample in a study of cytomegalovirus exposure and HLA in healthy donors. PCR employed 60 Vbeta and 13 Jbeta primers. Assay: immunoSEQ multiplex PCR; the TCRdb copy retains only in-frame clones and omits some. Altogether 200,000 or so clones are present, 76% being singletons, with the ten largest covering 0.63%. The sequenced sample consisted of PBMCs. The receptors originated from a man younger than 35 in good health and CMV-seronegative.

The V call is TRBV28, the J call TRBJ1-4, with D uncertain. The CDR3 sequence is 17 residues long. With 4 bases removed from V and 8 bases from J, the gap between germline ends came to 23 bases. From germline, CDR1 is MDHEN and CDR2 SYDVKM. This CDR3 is CASSSINAGSGGEKLFF. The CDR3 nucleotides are TGTGCCAGCAGTTCCATTAACGCCGGCAGTGGCGGGGAAAAACTGTTTTTT.

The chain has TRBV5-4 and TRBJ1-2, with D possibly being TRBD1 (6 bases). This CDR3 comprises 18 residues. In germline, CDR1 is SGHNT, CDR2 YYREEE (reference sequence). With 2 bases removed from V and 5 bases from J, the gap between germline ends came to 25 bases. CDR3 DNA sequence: TGTGCCAGCAGCTTCTATACCCTGACAGATCGAAGGGGGTATGGCTACACCTTC. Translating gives CASSFYTLTDRRGYGYTF.

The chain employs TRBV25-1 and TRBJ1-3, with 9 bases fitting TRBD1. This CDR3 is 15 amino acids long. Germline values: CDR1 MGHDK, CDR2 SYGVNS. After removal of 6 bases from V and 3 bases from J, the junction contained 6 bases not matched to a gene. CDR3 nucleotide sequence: TGTGCCAGCAGGACAACAGGGGGCTTTGGAAACACCATATATTTT. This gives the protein CASRTTGGFGNTIYF.

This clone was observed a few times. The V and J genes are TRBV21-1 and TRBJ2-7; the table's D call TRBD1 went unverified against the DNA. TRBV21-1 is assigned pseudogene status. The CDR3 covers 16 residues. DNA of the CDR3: TGTGCCAGCGGCCGAAACGGCCCTTTCAGGCCCTACGAGCAGTACTTC. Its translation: CASGRNGPFRPYEQYF.

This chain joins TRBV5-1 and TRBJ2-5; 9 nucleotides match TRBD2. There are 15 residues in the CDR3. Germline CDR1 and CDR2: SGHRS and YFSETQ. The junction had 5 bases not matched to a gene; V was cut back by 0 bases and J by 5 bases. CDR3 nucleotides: TGCGCCAGCAGCTTGGCGTTAGCGGGAGCGGAGACCCAGTACTTC. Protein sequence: CASSLALAGAETQYF.

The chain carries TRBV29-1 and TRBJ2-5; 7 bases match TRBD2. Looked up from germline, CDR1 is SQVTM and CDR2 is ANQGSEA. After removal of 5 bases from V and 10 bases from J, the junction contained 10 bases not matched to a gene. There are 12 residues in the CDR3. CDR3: CSVPKAGQGQYF. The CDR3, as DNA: TGCAGCGTTCCCAAAGCGGGGCAGGGCCAGTACTTC. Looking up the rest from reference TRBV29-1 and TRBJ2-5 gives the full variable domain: SAVISQKPSRDICQRGTSLTIQCQVDSQVTMMFWYRQQPGQSLTLIATANQGSEATYESGFVIDKFPISRPNLTFSTLTVSNMSPEDSSIYLCSVPKAGQGQYFGPGTRLLVL.

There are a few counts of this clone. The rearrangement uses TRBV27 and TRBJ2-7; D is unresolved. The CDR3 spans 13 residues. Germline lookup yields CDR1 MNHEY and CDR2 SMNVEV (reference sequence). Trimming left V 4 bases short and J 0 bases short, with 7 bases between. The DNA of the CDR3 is TGTGCCAGCAGTTCCTTAAACTCCTACGAGCAGTACTTC. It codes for CASSSLNSYEQYF.

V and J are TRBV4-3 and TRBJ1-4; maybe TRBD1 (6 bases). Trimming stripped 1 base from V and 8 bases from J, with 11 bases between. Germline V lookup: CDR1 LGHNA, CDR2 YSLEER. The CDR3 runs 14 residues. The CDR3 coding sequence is TGCGCCAGCAGCCAAGCACAGGGTAGGGAAAAACTGTTTTTT. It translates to CASSQAQGREKLFF.

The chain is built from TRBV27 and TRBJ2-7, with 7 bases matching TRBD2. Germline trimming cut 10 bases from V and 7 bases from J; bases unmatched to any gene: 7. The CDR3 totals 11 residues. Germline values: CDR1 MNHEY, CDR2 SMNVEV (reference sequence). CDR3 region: CATLLGGEQYF. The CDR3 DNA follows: TGTGCCACCCTGTTGGGGGGGGAGCAGTACTTC.

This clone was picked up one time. This chain's CDR3 is CASSRERAVNEQFF. CDR3 bases: TGTGCCAGTAGTCGAGAGCGGGCCGTCAATGAGCAGTTCTTC. The V gene is TRBV19, the J gene TRBJ2-1; weak D call: TRBD2 (6 bases). Germline V gives CDR1 LNHDA, CDR2 SQIVND (reference sequence). The CDR3 length is 14 residues. V was shortened by 5 bases and J by 6 bases, with 14 bases between the two germline ends. Together with reference TRBV19 and TRBJ2-1, the CDR3 gives the full variable domain: DGGITQSPKYLFRKEGQNVTLSCEQNLNHDAMYWYRQDPGQGLRLIYYSQIVNDFQKGDIAEGYSVSREKKESFPLTVTSAQKNPTAFYLCASSRERAVNEQFFGPGTRLTVL.

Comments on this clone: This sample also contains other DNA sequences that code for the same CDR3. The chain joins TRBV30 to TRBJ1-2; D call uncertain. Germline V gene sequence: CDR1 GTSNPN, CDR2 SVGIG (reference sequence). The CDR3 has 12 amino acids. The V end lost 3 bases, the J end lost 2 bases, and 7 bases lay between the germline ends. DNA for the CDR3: TGTGCCTGGAGCAGAGGGAACTATGGCTACACCTTC. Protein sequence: CAWSRGNYGYTF.

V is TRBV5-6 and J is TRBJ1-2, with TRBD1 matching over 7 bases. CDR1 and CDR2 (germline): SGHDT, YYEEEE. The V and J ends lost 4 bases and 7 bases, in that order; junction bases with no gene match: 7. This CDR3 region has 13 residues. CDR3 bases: TGTGCCAGCAGCGTGACAGGGCTGCTTGGCTACACCTTC. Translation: CASSVTGLLGYTF.

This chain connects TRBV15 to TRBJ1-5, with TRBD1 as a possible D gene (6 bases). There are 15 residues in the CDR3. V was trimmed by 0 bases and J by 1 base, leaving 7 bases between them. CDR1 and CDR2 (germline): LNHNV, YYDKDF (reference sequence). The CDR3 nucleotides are TGTGCCACCAGCAGAGAGAGGGGGAGCAATCAGCCCCAGCATTTT. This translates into CATSRERGSNQPQHF.

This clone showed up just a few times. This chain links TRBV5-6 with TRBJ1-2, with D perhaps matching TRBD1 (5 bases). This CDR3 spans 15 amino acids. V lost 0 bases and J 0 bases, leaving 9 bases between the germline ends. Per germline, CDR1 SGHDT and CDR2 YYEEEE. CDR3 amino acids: CASSLDAGANYGYTF. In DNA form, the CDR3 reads TGTGCCAGCAGCTTGGACGCGGGGGCTAACTATGGCTACACCTTC.

This CDR3 is CASSLGETGYRGYTF. Here the CDR3 DNA reads TGCGCCAGCAGCTTGGGCGAGACAGGGTATCGGGGCTACACCTTC. The J gene is TRBJ1-2, the V gene TRBV5-1; 7 bases line up with TRBD1. J was trimmed by 8 bases and V by 0 bases; bases with no gene match: 10. The CDR3 consists of 15 residues. Germline-derived CDR1 and CDR2 are SGHRS and YFSETQ. Together with reference TRBV5-1 and TRBJ1-2, the CDR3 gives the full variable domain: KAGVTQTPRYLIKTRGQQVTLSCSPISGHRSVSWYQQTPGQGLQFLFEYFSETQRNKGNFPGRFSGRQFSNSRSEMNVSTLELGDSALYLCASSLGETGYRGYTFGSGTRLTVV.

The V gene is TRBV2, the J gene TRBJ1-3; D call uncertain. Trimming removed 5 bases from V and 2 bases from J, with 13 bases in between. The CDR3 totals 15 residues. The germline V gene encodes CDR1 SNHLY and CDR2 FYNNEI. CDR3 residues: CASSLDIHPGNTIYF. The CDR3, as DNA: TGTGCCAGCAGTTTAGACATACACCCTGGAAACACCATATATTTT. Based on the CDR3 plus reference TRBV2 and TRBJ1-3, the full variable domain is EPEVTQTPSHQVTQMGQEVILRCVPISNHLYFYWYRQILGQKVEFLVSFYNNEISEKSEIFDDQFSVERPDGSNFTLKIRSTKLEDSAMYFCASSLDIHPGNTIYFGEGSWLTVV.

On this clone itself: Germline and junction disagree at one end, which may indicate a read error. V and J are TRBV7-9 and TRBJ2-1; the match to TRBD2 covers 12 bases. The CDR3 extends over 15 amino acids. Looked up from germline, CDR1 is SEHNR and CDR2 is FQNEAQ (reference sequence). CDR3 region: CSSSQTSGSGNEQFF. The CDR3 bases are TGTTCCAGCAGCCAGACTAGCGGGAGCGGAAATGAGCAGTTCTTC. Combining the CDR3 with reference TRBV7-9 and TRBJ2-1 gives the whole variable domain DTGVSQNPRHKITKRGQNVTFRCDPISEHNRLYWYRQTLGQGPEFLTYFQNEAQLEKSRLLSDRFSAERPKGSFSTLEIQRTEQGDSAMYLCSSSQTSGSGNEQFFGPGTRLTVL.

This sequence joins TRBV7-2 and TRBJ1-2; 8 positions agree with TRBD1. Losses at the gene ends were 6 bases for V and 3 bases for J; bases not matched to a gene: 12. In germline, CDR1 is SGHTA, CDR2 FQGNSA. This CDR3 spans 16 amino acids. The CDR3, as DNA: TGTGCCAGCAGAACTCAGGGACAGGTGTCATACTATGGCTACACCTTC. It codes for CASRTQGQVSYYGYTF.